This T cell receptor beta chain was documented in a study of cytomegalovirus exposure and HLA in healthy donors. Germline loops: CDR1 SGHRS, CDR2 YFSETQ. The length of the CDR3 is 12 residues. It was with 60 Vbeta and 13 Jbeta primers that the PCR ran. Here immunoSEQ multiplex PCR was the method, and the copy in TCRdb shows in-frame clones only, minus some. This table holds 150,000 to 200,000 clones, under 80% found once. Worth noting for this clone: The germline gene is not matched at one end of the junction; a read error may be the cause.

Source material: PBMCs. The chain uses TRBV5-1 and TRBJ2-7, with no clear D. The sequence derives from a human donor in good health. The chain's CDR3 is CASSLEPYGQYF. DNA for the CDR3: TGCGCCAGCAGCCTAGAGCCTTACGGGCAGTACTTC.